These 8 T cell receptor beta chains were sequenced from one sample in a study of radiotherapy plus CTLA-4 blockade in lung cancer. TCRdb's copy holds only in-frame clones and misses some; the assay was immunoSEQ multiplex PCR. The sample consists of 95,000 to 150,000 clones, 85% to 90% of them appearing once. This sample comprised peripheral blood, obtained from a patient treated with radiotherapy plus ipilimumab. These receptors came from a human donor with non-small cell lung cancer that progressed on radiotherapy plus ipilimumab.

This CDR3 is CASSVSPGSETQYF. CDR3 nucleotide sequence: TGCGCCAGCAGCGTCTCCCCCGGATCGGAGACCCAGTACTTC. The rearrangement links TRBV5-1 to TRBJ2-5; D gene unclear. Germline V gives CDR1 SGHRS, CDR2 YFSETQ. CDR3 length: 14 amino acids. Between the trimmed V and J ends, which lost 4 bases and 5 bases, there was a span of 15 bases.

The J gene is TRBJ2-1, the V gene TRBV6-1; D remains unclear. The ends were cut back, 5 bases at V and 12 bases at J, with 14 bases in the middle. Germline CDR1 is MNHNS and CDR2 is SASEGT. This CDR3 is 12 amino acids long. The chain's CDR3 is CASSPKFSWQFF. In DNA, the CDR3 is TGTGCCAGCAGTCCGAAGTTTTCGTGGCAGTTCTTC.

Note on this clone: One junction end disagrees with the germline gene, perhaps due to a read error. This CDR3 is also generated by other DNA sequences in the sample. This chain uses TRBV7-8 with TRBJ2-3, with TRBD2 as a possible D gene (5 bases). Looked up from germline, CDR1 is SGHVS and CDR2 is FQNEAQ. The CDR3 has 14 amino acids. The CDR3, as DNA: TGCGCCAGCAGCTCATATACTAGTCCCGATACGCAGTATTTT. It codes for CASSSYTSPDTQYF.

The chain joins TRBV27 to TRBJ2-4; 8 positions agree with TRBD2. Trimming at V came to 1 base and at J to 3 bases, leaving 5 bases not matched to a gene. There are 16 residues in the CDR3. Germline CDR1 is MNHEY and CDR2 is SMNVEV (reference sequence). CDR3 coding DNA: TGTGCCAGCAGTTTATGGCGGGGGGACGTCAAAAACATTCAGTACTTC. As protein: CASSLWRGDVKNIQYF.

Of note for this clone: This CDR3 is also generated by other DNA sequences in the sample. The J gene is TRBJ2-5, the V gene TRBV5-1, with D unclear. Trimming cost V 4 bases and J 5 bases, with 6 bases left between them. The germline CDR1 and CDR2 sequences are SGHRS and YFSETQ. This CDR3 spans 11 amino acids. As DNA, the CDR3 is TGCGCCAGCAGCATGGGGGAGACCCAGTACTTC. This codes for CASSMGETQYF.

This clone was seen once. CDR3 amino acids: CASSPLTSGRVADTQYF. CDR3 DNA sequence: TGTGCCAGCTCACCGCTGACTAGCGGGAGAGTCGCAGATACGCAGTATTTT. This sequence joins TRBV18 and TRBJ2-3; TRBD2 matches 12 bases. This CDR3 spans 17 amino acids. Per germline, CDR1 KGHSH and CDR2 LQKENI. V gave up 3 bases and J gave up 4 bases; unmatched junction bases: 8.

The rearrangement joins TRBV6-1 to TRBJ1-2, with D uncertain. The CDR3 extends over 12 amino acids. V was pared by 3 bases and J by 4 bases, with 6 bases between. CDR1 MNHNS and CDR2 SASEGT come from the germline V gene. Here the CDR3 reads CASSDGLYGYTF. CDR3 bases: TGTGCCAGCAGTGACGGACTCTATGGCTACACCTTC.

This rearrangement joins TRBV5-4 to TRBJ1-2, with 7 bases aligning to TRBD1. V lost 1 base, J lost 4 bases, and 13 bases stayed unmatched. Germline-derived CDR1 and CDR2 are SGHNT and YYREEE (reference sequence). The CDR3 length is 17 residues. The CDR3 is CASSLRQGGLSGYGYTF. As DNA, the CDR3 is TGTGCCAGCAGCTTGAGGCAGGGGGGACTATCAGGCTATGGCTACACCTTC. Full variable domain (remainder filled in from reference TRBV5-4 and TRBJ1-2): ETGVTQSPTHLIKTRGQQVTLRCSSQSGHNTVSWYQQALGQGPQFIFQYYREEENGRGNFPPRFSGLQFPNYSSELNVNALELDDSALYLCASSLRQGGLSGYGYTFGSGTRLTVV.